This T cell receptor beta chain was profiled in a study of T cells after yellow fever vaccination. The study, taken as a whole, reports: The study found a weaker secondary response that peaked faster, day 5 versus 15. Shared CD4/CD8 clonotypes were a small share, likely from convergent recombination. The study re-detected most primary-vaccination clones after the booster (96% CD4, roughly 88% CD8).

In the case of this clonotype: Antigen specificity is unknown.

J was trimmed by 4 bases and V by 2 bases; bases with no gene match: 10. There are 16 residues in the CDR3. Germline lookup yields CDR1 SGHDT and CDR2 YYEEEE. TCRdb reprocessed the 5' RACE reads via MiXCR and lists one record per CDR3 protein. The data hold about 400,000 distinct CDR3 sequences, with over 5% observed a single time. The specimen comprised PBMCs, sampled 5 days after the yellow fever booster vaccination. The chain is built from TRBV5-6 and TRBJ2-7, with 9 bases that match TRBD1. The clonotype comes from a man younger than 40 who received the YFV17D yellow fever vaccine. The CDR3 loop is CASSFIGTGTLYEQYF. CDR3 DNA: TGTGCCAGCAGCTTTATCGGGACAGGGACTTTGTACGAGCAGTACTTC.